The 30 T cell receptor beta chains reported below all come from one sample, sequenced in a study of T cells in Graves' hyperthyroidism and ophthalmopathy. Regions amplified from RNA transcripts were the TCR beta CDR3 regions. The HTBI primer set served for first-round RT-PCR of the TCR CDR3. TCRdb reanalysed the multiplex PCR reads using MiXCR and keeps one entry per CDR3 protein. The repertoire consists of about 600,000 distinct CDR3 sequences, with about a sixth occurring once and the leading ten covering roughly 3%. Sample: blood. These TCRs come from a woman aged 40 to 50 with Graves' ophthalmopathy.

This clonotype was seen ten or more times. The DNA of the CDR3 is TGTGCCAGCAGCTCCTGGACAGGGGGAAGCACAGATACGCAGTATTTT. This translates into CASSSWTGGSTDTQYF. The chain joins TRBV11-2 to TRBJ2-3, with 10 bases identical to TRBD1. The CDR3 is made up of 16 amino acids. The germline V gene encodes CDR1 SGHAT and CDR2 FQNNGV. After removal of 4 bases from V and 0 bases from J, the junction contained 4 bases not matched to a gene.

This clonotype was counted ten times or more. This chain links TRBV30 with TRBJ2-2; D is perhaps TRBD2 (5 bases). Looked up from germline, CDR1 is GTSNPN and CDR2 is SVGIG (reference sequence). CDR3 length equals 15 residues. V was cut by 0 bases and J by 4 bases, with 12 bases left in between. This chain's CDR3 is CAWSVLPEGTGELFF. The CDR3 DNA sequence: TGTGCCTGGAGTGTACTTCCAGAGGGCACCGGGGAGCTGTTTTTT.

In its sample, this clonotype was seen a few times. The rearrangement joins TRBV7-9 to TRBJ2-1; 12 nucleotides line up with TRBD2. This CDR3 is built from 14 residues. Germline lookup yields CDR1 SEHNR and CDR2 FQNEAQ (reference sequence). V dropped 6 bases and J dropped 6; count of bases not matched to a gene: 3. The CDR3 DNA sequence: TGTGCCAGCAGGCCTAGCGGGGGGGGCAATGAGCAGTTCTTC. Its translation is CASRPSGGGNEQFF.

On this clonotype: A single base separates this from a much larger clone, so it may be a read error. The rearrangement links TRBV5-1 to TRBJ2-7; perhaps TRBD1 as D (6 bases). Germline CDR1 and CDR2: SGHRS and YFSETQ. The CDR3 contains 13 residues. V shed 3 bases and J shed 3 bases, with 10 bases lying between them. The CDR3 spells CASSCRDNYEQYF. For the CDR3, the DNA is TGCGCCAGCAGCTGCAGGGACAACTACGAGCAGTACTTC. Full variable domain (remainder filled in from reference TRBV5-1 and TRBJ2-7): KAGVTQTPRYLIKTRGQQVTLSCSPISGHRSVSWYQQTPGQGLQFLFEYFSETQRNKGNFPGRFSGRQFSNSRSEMNVSTLELGDSALYLCASSCRDNYEQYFGPGTRLTVT.

V and J are TRBV20-1 and TRBJ2-1; 13 positions match TRBD2. The CDR3 contains 18 residues. Germline V lookup: CDR1 DFQATT, CDR2 SNEGSKA (reference sequence). V shed 0 bases, J shed 7 bases, and the junction held 12 bases outside the gene matches. CDR3 protein: CSARDPPGTSGTGNEQFF. The CDR3 DNA follows: TGCAGTGCTAGAGATCCCCCCGGGACTAGCGGGACGGGTAATGAGCAGTTCTTC.

In its sample, this clonotype was seen a few times. The gene calls are TRBV9 and TRBJ2-1; 8 bases line up with TRBD1. The CDR3 totals 15 residues. Germline values: CDR1 SGDLS, CDR2 YYNGEE. V lost 0 bases, J lost 7 bases, and 6 bases stayed unmatched. This CDR3 reads CASSVGAGGGNEQFF. The CDR3 DNA sequence: TGTGCCAGCAGCGTAGGTGCAGGGGGCGGGAATGAGCAGTTCTTC.

This clonotype was counted at least ten times. V usage is TRBV7-6 and J usage is TRBJ2-1, with D possibly being TRBD1 (6 bases). V lost 6 bases, J lost 8 bases, and 20 bases lay in between. The CDR3 sequence is 15 residues long. Germline-derived CDR1 and CDR2 are SGHVS and FNYEAQ. The CDR3 nucleotides are TGTGCCAGCAGAAAACAGGGTGTGTTCGGCGATGAGCAGTTCTTC. It specifies CASRKQGVFGDEQFF.

This chain uses TRBV3-1 with TRBJ2-3; 13 bases align to TRBD2. The CDR3 spans 18 residues. With V trimmed by 0 bases and J by 4 bases, 7 bases remained unmatched. Germline loops: CDR1 LGHDT, CDR2 YNNKEL (reference sequence). The CDR3 DNA sequence: TGTGCCAGCAGCCAAGATATCACTACTAGCGGGAGGGCAGATACGCAGTATTTT. Translating gives CASSQDITTSGRADTQYF.

This clonotype has only one observation. This may come from a read error, since a much larger clone is one base off. The gene calls are TRBV28 and TRBJ1-2, with 7 positions matching TRBD1. In germline, CDR1 is MDHEN, CDR2 SYDVKM. The CDR3 runs 16 residues. CDR3 in amino acids: CANSLPGQTNSGGYTF. The CDR3 region has the DNA TGTGCCAACAGTCTTCCGGGACAGACTAATTCAGGCGGCTACACCTTC.

The rearrangement links TRBV20-1 to TRBJ2-3; D not certain. Per the germline V gene, CDR1 is DFQATT and CDR2 is SNEGSKA (reference sequence). This CDR3 has 13 residues. V lost 4 bases and J lost 0, with 8 bases in between. In nucleotides, the CDR3 is TGCAGTGCTAAGGGCGCCAGCACAGATACGCAGTATTTT. It translates to CSAKGASTDTQYF.

This clonotype was counted many times. The chain joins TRBV6-1 to TRBJ2-1; 7 bases align to TRBD2. The CDR3 sequence is 12 residues long. The V gene's germline CDR1 is MNHNS and CDR2 SASEGT. V was clipped by 9 bases and J by 4 bases; unmatched bases: 3. CDR3 region: CASARGYNEQFF. In nucleotides, the CDR3 is TGTGCCAGTGCGCGGGGGTACAATGAGCAGTTCTTC.

The V and J genes are TRBV5-5 and TRBJ2-6; D is possibly TRBD2 (5 bases). The V gene's germline CDR1 is SGHKS and CDR2 YYEKEE (reference sequence). Trimming left V 6 bases short and J 4 bases short, with 20 bases between. There are 17 residues in the CDR3. CDR3 bases: TGTGCCAGCACCAGGAGGATTCGGAACGAAGGGGCCAACGTCCTGACTTTC. This gives the protein CASTRRIRNEGANVLTF.

The chain uses TRBV4-1 and TRBJ2-7; TRBD2 aligns across 14 bases. The CDR3 has 19 amino acids. With V trimmed by 3 bases and J by 5 bases, 15 bases remained unmatched. The germline gives CDR1 MGHRA, CDR2 YSYEKL. The DNA of the CDR3 is TGCGCCAGCAGCCAGAGGGGACTAGCGGGAGTGGGTGCTTTCGACGAGCAGTACTTC. Protein sequence: CASSQRGLAGVGAFDEQYF.

This clonotype was seen many times. This chain connects TRBV28 to TRBJ2-3; unclear D gene. Germline V gene lookup returns CDR1 MDHEN and CDR2 SYDVKM. V dropped 6 bases and J dropped 2 bases, with 6 bases sitting between them. The CDR3 is 12 residues long. This chain's CDR3 is CASRSITDTQYF. The CDR3 DNA sequence: TGTGCCAGCAGGTCCATCACAGATACGCAGTATTTT.

Remarks on this clonotype: Possible read error: a much larger clone is one base away. The chain recombines TRBV7-2 with TRBJ2-1; 8 nucleotides line up with TRBD1. Germline V CDR1 and CDR2: SGHTA, FQGNSA. This CDR3 is 13 amino acids long. The CDR3 coding sequence is TGTGTCAGCAGCCCAGGACAGGGCAGTGAGCAGTTCTTC. Translating gives CVSSPGQGSEQFF.

This clonotype was detected a few times. The chain joins TRBV5-1 to TRBJ2-1, with D perhaps matching TRBD2 (6 bases). Trimming stripped 4 bases from V and 4 bases from J, with 9 bases between. The CDR3 loop spans 13 amino acids. Germline CDR1 and CDR2: SGHRS and YFSETQ. Written as DNA, the CDR3 is TGCGCCAGCAGCGGGGCGGGGTACAATGAGCAGTTCTTC. Protein sequence: CASSGAGYNEQFF.

The table lists this clonotype with many counts. CDR3 loop: CASNPATSTDTQYF. The CDR3 DNA sequence: TGTGCCAGCAATCCGGCTACGAGCACAGATACGCAGTATTTT. The V and J genes are TRBV2 and TRBJ2-3; no clear D gene. CDR1 and CDR2 from the germline V gene are SNHLY and FYNNEI. The V and J ends lost 7 bases and 0 bases respectively, with 11 bases between them. The CDR3 has 14 amino acids. The full variable domain, rest sourced from reference TRBV2 and TRBJ2-3, is EPEVTQTPSHQVTQMGQEVILRCVPISNHLYFYWYRQILGQKVEFLVSFYNNEISEKSEIFDDQFSVERPDGSNFTLKIRSTKLEDSAMYFCASNPATSTDTQYFGPGTRLTVL.

The table lists this clonotype with a count of one. The chain employs TRBV6-5 and TRBJ2-1, with TRBD2 matching 10 bases. From germline, CDR1 is MNHEY and CDR2 SVGAGI. V gave up 6 bases and J gave up 8 bases; unmatched junction bases: 13. The CDR3 length is 16 residues. CDR3 amino acids: CASSYAWEREGYEQFF. The CDR3 nucleotides are TGTGCCAGCAGCTATGCCTGGGAGCGGGAGGGGTATGAGCAGTTCTTC.

This clonotype occurred once. The chain recombines TRBV28 with TRBJ1-2; 10 bases agree with TRBD1. J lost 8 bases, V lost 6 bases, and 15 bases had no gene match. The V gene's germline CDR1 is MDHEN and CDR2 SYDVKM. The CDR3 is 16 residues long. CDR3 loop: CASSQAPGQGMGGYTF. CDR3 sequence (DNA): TGTGCCAGCAGCCAGGCCCCGGGACAGGGGATGGGAGGCTACACCTTC.

This clonotype appeared a few times. The genes are TRBV11-2 and TRBJ1-3; D is uncertain. The V gene's germline CDR1 is SGHAT and CDR2 FQNNGV. V was trimmed by 4 bases and J by 4 bases, leaving 8 bases between them. The length of the CDR3 is 13 residues. The CDR3 nucleotides read TGTGCCAGCAGCTCAGTCAGGGGAAACACCATATATTTT. Amino acid sequence: CASSSVRGNTIYF.

This clonotype was detected ten times or more. The V call is TRBV6-4, the J call TRBJ2-2; no clear D. The CDR3 is 13 amino acids. Germline CDR1 MRHNA, CDR2 SNTAGT. Trimming took 2 bases from V and 0 from J, leaving 1 base between them. CDR3 DNA: TGTGCCAGCAGTGACCCGAACACCGGGGAGCTGTTTTTT. Its translation: CASSDPNTGELFF.

This clonotype was recorded many times. The DNA is omitted, as the CDR3 cannot be located on it reliably, and the CDR3 follows TCRdb's listing. The chain has TRBV12-3 or TRBV12-4 and TRBJ1-4; no DNA check was done on the table's D call, TRBD1. The CDR3 spans 15 residues, counting both ends. The CDR3 spells CASSLAIRPGKNCFF.

This clonotype was detected many times. The V gene is TRBV6-4, the J gene TRBJ2-1; D unclear. Germline CDR1 and CDR2: MRHNA and SNTAGT. V dropped 3 bases and J dropped 4 bases, with 13 bases sitting between them. This CDR3 is built from 15 residues. CDR3: CASSEDGSGYNEQFF. CDR3 DNA sequence: TGTGCCAGCAGTGAGGACGGTTCGGGTTACAATGAGCAGTTCTTC.

This clonotype has only a few counts. The chain links TRBV11-2 to TRBJ2-2; TRBD1 is a possible D gene (6 bases). Germline CDR1 is SGHAT and CDR2 is FQNNGV. The CDR3 is 17 amino acids. The germline V and J ends were trimmed by 2 bases and 0 bases, with 13 bases remaining between them. The CDR3 is CASSLNPRTANTGELFF. The CDR3 DNA is TGTGCCAGCAGCTTAAATCCGCGGACAGCGAACACCGGGGAGCTGTTTTTT. Based on the CDR3 plus reference TRBV11-2 and TRBJ2-2, the full variable domain is EAGVAQSPRYKIIEKRQSVAFWCNPISGHATLYWYQQILGQGPKLLIQFQNNGVVDDSQLPKDRFSAERLKGVDSTLKIQPAKLEDSAVYLCASSLNPRTANTGELFFGEGSRLTVL.

In this sample, this clonotype turned up many times. V usage is TRBV7-8 and J usage is TRBJ2-1; a possible D gene is TRBD2 (6 bases). CDR1 is SGHVS and CDR2 is FQNEAQ in the germline V gene. Trimming took off 5 bases at V and 4 bases at J, with 15 bases between the two ends. The CDR3 length is 15 residues. The DNA of the CDR3 is TGTGCCAGCAGCCAACAGGTGGGGGGATACAATGAGCAGTTCTTC. It specifies CASSQQVGGYNEQFF.

This clonotype was observed a few times. V gene TRBV5-6 combines with J gene TRBJ1-1; TRBD1 might be the D (6 bases). The CDR3 spans 15 residues. Trimming took off 1 base at V and 5 bases at J, with 15 bases between the two ends. Germline V CDR1 and CDR2: SGHDT, YYEEEE. CDR3 bases: TGTGCCAGCAGCTTGTTTCAGGGGTATAGGACTGAAGCTTTCTTT. Translated: CASSLFQGYRTEAFF.

This clonotype was recorded many times. V gene TRBV29-1 combines with J gene TRBJ1-5; D might be TRBD1 (6 bases). This CDR3 has 13 amino acids. CDR1 and CDR2 (germline): SQVTM, ANQGSEA. Trimming took 4 bases from V and 2 from J, leaving 9 bases between them. The CDR3 here is CSVGRGGNQPQHF. Written as DNA, the CDR3 is TGCAGCGTTGGGAGGGGGGGCAATCAGCCCCAGCATTTT.

This chain uses TRBV7-2 with TRBJ1-5, with D perhaps TRBD1 (5 bases). The CDR3 contains 14 residues. CDR1 is SGHTA, CDR2 FQGNSA, per germline. Trimming pared 5 bases from V and 2 bases from J, leaving 10 bases between. CDR3 sequence: CASSRDFGNQPQHF. CDR3 in DNA: TGTGCCAGCAGCAGGGACTTTGGCAATCAGCCCCAGCATTTT.

This clonotype appeared a few times. The V call is TRBV4-1, the J call TRBJ2-7; perhaps D is TRBD1 or TRBD2 (5 bases each). The germline CDR1 and CDR2 sequences are MGHRA and YSYEKL. The CDR3 length is 15 residues. Trimming stripped 2 bases from V and 4 bases from J, with 15 bases between. The CDR3 nucleotides read TGCGCCAGCAGCCAACGGGACGGATGGCTTTACGAGCAGTACTTC. This gives the protein CASSQRDGWLYEQYF.

There are many counts of this clonotype. This chain joins TRBV30 and TRBJ2-6, with D perhaps matching TRBD1 (5 bases). Looked up from germline, CDR1 is GTSNPN and CDR2 is SVGIG (reference sequence). Trimming left V 2 bases short and J 11 bases short, with 7 bases between. The CDR3 spans 11 residues. This chain's CDR3 is CAWSSGYVLTF. Written as DNA, the CDR3 is TGTGCCTGGAGTTCAGGGTACGTCCTGACTTTC.